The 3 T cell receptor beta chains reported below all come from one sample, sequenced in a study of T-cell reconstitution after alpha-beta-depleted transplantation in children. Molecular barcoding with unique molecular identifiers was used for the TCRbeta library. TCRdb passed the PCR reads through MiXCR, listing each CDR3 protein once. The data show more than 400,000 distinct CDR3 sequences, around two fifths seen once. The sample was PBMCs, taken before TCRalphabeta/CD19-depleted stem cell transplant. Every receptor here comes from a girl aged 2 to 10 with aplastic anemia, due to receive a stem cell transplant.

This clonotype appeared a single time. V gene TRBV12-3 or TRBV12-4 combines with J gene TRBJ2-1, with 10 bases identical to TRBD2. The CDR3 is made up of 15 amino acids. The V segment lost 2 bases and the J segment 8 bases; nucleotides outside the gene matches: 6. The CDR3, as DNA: TGTGCCAGCAGTTTAAGGCTAGCGGGAGTCGATGAGCAGTTCTTC. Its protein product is CASSLRLAGVDEQFF.

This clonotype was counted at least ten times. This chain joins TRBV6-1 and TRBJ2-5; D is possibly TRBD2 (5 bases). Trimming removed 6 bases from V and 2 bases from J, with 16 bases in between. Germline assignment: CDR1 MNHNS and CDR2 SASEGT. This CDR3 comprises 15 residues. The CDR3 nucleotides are TGTGCCAGCAGGTTTTTACTAGGAGGTCAAGAGACCCAGTACTTC. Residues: CASRFLLGGQETQYF.

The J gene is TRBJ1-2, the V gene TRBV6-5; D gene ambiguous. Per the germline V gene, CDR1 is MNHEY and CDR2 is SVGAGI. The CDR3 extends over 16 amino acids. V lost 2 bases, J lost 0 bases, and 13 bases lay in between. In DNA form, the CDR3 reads TGTGCCAGCAGTTACCACGTCGGGCGGGCTAACTATGGCTACACCTTC. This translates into CASSYHVGRANYGYTF.